A single T cell receptor beta chain is shown here with its context. As originally analysed: Reference gene primers were amplified, and this amplification served to estimate nucleated cell counts. The method was immunoSEQ multiplex PCR; TCRdb's version includes in-frame clones alone and lacks a portion of them. V and J calls and clone size are given by that table; D and trimming were obtained from the DNA. The sample contains around 220,000 clones, 75% to 90% of which appear only once. These data belong to a study of blood T cell repertoires in COVID-19. The wider study: The analysed material was cDNA or gDNA that came from T cells, B-cell-depleted T cells, or PBMCs.

Sequencing was carried out using peripheral blood. The origin of this receptor is an elderly woman with COVID-19, enrolled during active disease.

The CDR3 is CASTRGQDTEAFF. CDR3 DNA sequence: TGTGCCAGCACCCGTGGACAGGACACTGAAGCTTTCTTT. V and J are TRBV3-1 (or the pseudogene TRBV3-2) and TRBJ1-1; 7 positions match TRBD1. CDR1 and CDR2 (germline): LGHDT, YNNKEL (reference sequence). The junction had 5 bases not matched to a gene; V was cut back by 7 bases and J by 3 bases. The CDR3 totals 13 residues.